A selection of T cell receptor beta chains follows, all from one sample in a study of cytomegalovirus exposure and HLA in healthy donors. Sequencing used immunoSEQ multiplex PCR; TCRdb keeps in-frame clones, though not all of them. The sample carries 180,000 or so clones, 70% to 90% recorded once. The sequenced sample consisted of PBMCs. The receptor set was obtained from a man aged 18 to 30 in good health and CMV-seropositive. Each CDR3 is given with its conserved first and last residue. D genes are given only for firm matches. Rows may omit the clone size; those that give it use once, few, many or a size class.

CAISEWGTGTEQYF	TGTGCCATCAGTGAGTGGGGGACAGGGACCGAGCAGTACTTC	TRBJ2-7	TRBD1	TRBV10-3	once
CARSFPSGGFDEQFF	TGTGCCAGAAGCTTCCCTAGCGGGGGGTTCGATGAGCAGTTCTTC	TRBJ2-1	TRBD2	TRBV5-3	-
CASSLQTGSADTQYF	TGTGCCAGCAGCTTACAGACAGGCTCGGCAGATACGCAGTATTTT	TRBJ2-3	-	TRBV7-9	few
CASSSRDINTEAFF	TGTGCCAGTAGTAGTCGGGACATTAACACTGAAGCTTTCTTT	TRBJ1-1	-	TRBV19	once
CASSLVAGLNNEQFF	TGCGCCAGCAGCTTGGTGGCGGGGCTTAACAATGAGCAGTTCTTC	TRBJ2-1	-	TRBV5-1	once
CASSSQETQYF	TGTGCCAGCAGCTCACAAGAGACCCAGTACTTC	TRBJ2-5	-	TRBV7-2	-
CASRVDRNTEAFF	TGCGCCAGCCGCGTTGACAGAAACACTGAAGCTTTCTTT	TRBJ1-1	-	TRBV5-1	-
CASSSWTIGVPGETQYF	TGTGCCAGCAGCTCGTGGACTATCGGGGTCCCTGGTGAGACCCAGTACTTC	TRBJ2-5	-	TRBV13	-
CASSIGEFYSSEQFF	TGTGCCAGTAGTATCGGGGAATTCTACAGCAGTGAGCAGTTCTTC	TRBJ2-1	-	TRBV19	-
CASSTRHRQGNGYTF	TGTGCCAGTAGTACCAGGCACCGACAGGGCAATGGCTACACCTTC	TRBJ1-2	TRBD1	TRBV19	-
CASSRTSGGAAEQYF	TGTGCCAGCAGCCGGACTAGCGGGGGGGCGGCCGAGCAGTACTTC	TRBJ2-7	TRBD2	TRBV6-5	-
CASSSRQGPDTQYF	TGTGCCAGCAGTTCTCGACAGGGCCCAGATACGCAGTATTTT	TRBJ2-3	TRBD1	TRBV28	-
CASSPAGDYEQYF	TGCGCCAGCAGCCCAGCGGGGGACTACGAGCAGTACTTC	TRBJ2-7	TRBD2	TRBV5-1	-
CASSPTEQFF	TGTGCCAGCAGCCCGACAGAGCAGTTCTTC	TRBJ2-1	-	TRBV9	-
CASSDRRDRATNTGELFF	TGTGCCAGCAGCGACCGCCGAGACAGGGCCACGAACACCGGGGAGCTGTTTTTT	TRBJ2-2	TRBD1	TRBV9	-
CASSIRLGGTSESPLHF	TGTGCCAGTAGTATACGGCTTGGCGGGACCTCGGAATCACCCCTCCACTTT	TRBJ1-6	-	TRBV19	once
CASSRTGSAYNEQFF	TGCGCCAGCAGTCGGACAGGGTCGGCCTACAATGAGCAGTTCTTC	TRBJ2-1	TRBD1	TRBV5-1	-
CASSQNRGLSYEQYF	TGTGCCAGCAGCCAGAACAGGGGGCTATCCTACGAGCAGTACTTC	TRBJ2-7	TRBD1	TRBV11-2	-
CASSQRTGSEQYF	TGTGCCAGCAGCCAGAGGACAGGGAGCGAGCAGTACTTC	TRBJ2-7	TRBD1	TRBV7-7	few
CSSSLAGATGPRNEQYF	TGTTCCAGCAGCTTAGCGGGGGCGACAGGACCTAGGAACGAGCAGTACTTC	TRBJ2-7	TRBD2	TRBV7-9	-
CASFRTALNTGELFF	TGTGCCAGCTTCAGGACAGCTCTAAACACCGGGGAGCTGTTTTTT	TRBJ2-2	-	TRBV27	-
CASSPGDRPSGAFF	TGCGCCAGCAGCCCAGGGGACAGGCCCTCTGGCGCTTTCTTT	TRBJ1-1	TRBD1	TRBV4-1	few
CASSLGGNTEAFF	TGCGCCAGCAGCCTCGGAGGGAACACTGAAGCTTTCTTT	TRBJ1-1	-	TRBV5-1	-
CASSLVTVDEQYF	TGCGCCAGCAGCTTGGTCACAGTAGACGAGCAGTACTTC	TRBJ2-7	-	TRBV5-1	-
CASSSVGGTKQYF	TGTGCCAGCAGTTCGGTCGGCGGTACGAAGCAGTACTTC	TRBJ2-7	-	TRBV6-1	-
CASSFGSQETQYF	TGTGCCAGCAGTTTCGGGAGCCAAGAGACCCAGTACTTC	TRBJ2-5	-	TRBV27	-
CASSWGQGADGAFF	TGCGCCAGCAGCTGGGGACAGGGGGCCGACGGAGCTTTCTTT	TRBJ1-1	TRBD1	TRBV5-1	few
CASSLGGDYGYTF	TGCGCCAGCAGCCTGGGAGGTGATTATGGCTACACCTTC	TRBJ1-2	-	TRBV5-1	-
CASSLVGVEGYTF	TGCGCCAGCAGCTTGGTAGGGGTTGAGGGCTACACCTTC	TRBJ1-2	-	TRBV5-1	-
CASSDVLAGAVGETQYF	TGTGCCAGCAGTGACGTTCTAGCGGGGGCGGTGGGAGAGACCCAGTACTTC	TRBJ2-5	TRBD2	TRBV6-1	-
CASSLGSPGVWLETQYF	TGTGCCAGCAGCTTAGGGTCCCCCGGGGTGTGGTTAGAGACCCAGTACTTC	TRBJ2-5	-	TRBV7-8	-
CASSSAGEETQYF	TGTGCCAGCAGTTCTGCGGGGGAAGAGACCCAGTACTTC	TRBJ2-5	TRBD2	TRBV27	once